Shown below are 5 T cell receptor beta chains from a single sample sequenced in a study of blood T cell repertoires in COVID-19. The protocol was immunoSEQ multiplex PCR, while the TCRdb copy is restricted to in-frame clones and leaves out a portion. Of about 42,000 clones listed, roughly 90% are singletons. Sequenced: peripheral blood. The receptors were gathered from a man between 65 and 80 years old with active COVID-19.

The gene calls are TRBV9 and TRBJ2-1; 7 nucleotides line up with TRBD2. J lost 10 bases, V lost 3 bases, and 10 bases had no gene match. The CDR3 contains 14 residues. Per the germline V gene, CDR1 is SGDLS and CDR2 is YYNGEE. CDR3 bases: TGTGCCAGCAGCGCAGGACTAGTTCGGATGGAGCAGTTCTTC. Translation: CASSAGLVRMEQFF.

This clone was seen just once. V is TRBV19 and J is TRBJ2-7, with a weak D call TRBD2 (6 bases). This CDR3 region has 14 residues. V lost 6 bases, J lost 4 bases, and 16 bases lay in between. Germline CDR1 LNHDA, CDR2 SQIVND (reference sequence). The CDR3 nucleotides are TGTGCCAGTAGGAAGCGGGCAGGGAGTTACGAGCAGTACTTC. This sequence encodes CASRKRAGSYEQYF.

In DNA form, the CDR3 reads TGTGCCAGCAGCGTACATCTAGCGGGCGACACAGATACGCAGTATTTT. It codes for CASSVHLAGDTDTQYF. The V call is TRBV9, the J call TRBJ2-3; 8 bases map to TRBD2. Trimming cost V 1 base and J 2 bases; bases outside gene matches: 6. Germline CDR1 and CDR2: SGDLS and YYNGEE. The CDR3 has 16 amino acids.

The genes are TRBV29-1 and TRBJ1-2; TRBD1 matches 10 bases. Germline V CDR1 and CDR2: SQVTM, ANQGSEA. CDR3 length equals 15 residues. The junction had 8 bases not matched to a gene; V was cut back by 3 bases and J by 4 bases. The CDR3 sequence is CSVEGDRGHFYGYTF. The CDR3 bases are TGCAGCGTTGAGGGGGACAGGGGCCATTTCTATGGCTACACCTTC.

The J gene is TRBJ2-1, the V gene TRBV4-3; 7 bases agree with TRBD2. The CDR3 spans 16 residues. V gave up 5 bases and J gave up 4 bases; unmatched junction bases: 11. Germline V CDR1 and CDR2: LGHNA, YSLEER. Here the CDR3 reads CASSEGRLAVYNEQFF. The CDR3 DNA reads TGCGCCAGCAGCGAAGGGAGGCTAGCGGTGTACAATGAGCAGTTCTTC.